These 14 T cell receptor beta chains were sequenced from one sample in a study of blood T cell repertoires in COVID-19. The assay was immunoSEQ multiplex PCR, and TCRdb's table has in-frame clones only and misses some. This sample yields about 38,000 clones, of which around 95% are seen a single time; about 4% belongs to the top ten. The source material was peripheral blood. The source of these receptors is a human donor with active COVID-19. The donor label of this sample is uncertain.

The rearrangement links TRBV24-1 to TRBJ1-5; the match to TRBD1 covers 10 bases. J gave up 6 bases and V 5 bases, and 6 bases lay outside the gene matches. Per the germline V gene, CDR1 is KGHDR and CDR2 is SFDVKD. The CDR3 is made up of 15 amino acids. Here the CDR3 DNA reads TGTGCCACCAGTGCCGGGACAGGGGTTTTTCAGCCCCAGCATTTT. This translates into CATSAGTGVFQPQHF.

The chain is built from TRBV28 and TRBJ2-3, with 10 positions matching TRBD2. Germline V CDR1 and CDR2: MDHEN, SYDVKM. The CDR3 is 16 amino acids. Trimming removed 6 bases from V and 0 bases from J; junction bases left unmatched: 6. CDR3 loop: CASSFSGRLSTDTQYF. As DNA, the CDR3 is TGTGCCAGCAGCTTTAGCGGGAGGCTTAGCACAGATACGCAGTATTTT.

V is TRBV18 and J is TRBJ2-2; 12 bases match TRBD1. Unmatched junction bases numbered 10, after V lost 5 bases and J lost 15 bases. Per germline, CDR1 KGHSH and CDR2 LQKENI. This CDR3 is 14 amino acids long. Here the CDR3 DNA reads TGTGCCAGCTCAACAACCGGGACAGGGGGCTTGGTGTTTTTT. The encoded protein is CASSTTGTGGLVFF.

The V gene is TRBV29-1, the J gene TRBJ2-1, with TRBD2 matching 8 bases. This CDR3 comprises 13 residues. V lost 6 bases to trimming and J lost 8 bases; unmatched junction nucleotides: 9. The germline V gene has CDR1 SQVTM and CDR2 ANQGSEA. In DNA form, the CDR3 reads TGCAGCGTGCCGGGACTAGTTATCCATGAGCAGTTCTTC. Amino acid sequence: CSVPGLVIHEQFF.

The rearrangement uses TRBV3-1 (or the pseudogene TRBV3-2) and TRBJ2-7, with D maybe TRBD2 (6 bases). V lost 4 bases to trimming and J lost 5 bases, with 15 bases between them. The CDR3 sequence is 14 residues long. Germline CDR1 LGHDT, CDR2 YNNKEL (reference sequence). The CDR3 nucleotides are TGTGCCAGCAGCCCTCGGGATAGCGGTAACGAGCAGTACTTC. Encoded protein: CASSPRDSGNEQYF.

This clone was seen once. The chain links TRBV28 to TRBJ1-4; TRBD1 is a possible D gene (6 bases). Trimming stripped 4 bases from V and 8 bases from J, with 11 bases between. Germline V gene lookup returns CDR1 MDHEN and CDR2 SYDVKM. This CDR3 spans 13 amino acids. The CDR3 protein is CASSSNRAEKLFF. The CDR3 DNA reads TGTGCCAGCAGTTCTAACAGGGCCGAAAAACTGTTTTTT.

The CDR3 loop reads CASSSPGQYITGELFF. CDR3 DNA sequence: TGTGCCAGCAGTTCCCCGGGACAGTATATCACCGGGGAGCTGTTTTTT. The chain recombines TRBV27 with TRBJ2-2; 7 bases are shared with TRBD1. Germline V gene data show CDR1 as MNHEY and CDR2 as SMNVEV (reference sequence). Trimming took 4 bases from V and 4 from J; bases not matched to a gene: 9. This CDR3 has 16 residues.

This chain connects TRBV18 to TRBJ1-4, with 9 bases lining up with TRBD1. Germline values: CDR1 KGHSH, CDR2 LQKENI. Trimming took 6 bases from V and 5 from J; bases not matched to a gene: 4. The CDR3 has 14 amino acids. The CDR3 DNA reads TGTGCCAGCTCCACCGGGACAGGGAATGAAAAACTGTTTTTT. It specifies CASSTGTGNEKLFF.

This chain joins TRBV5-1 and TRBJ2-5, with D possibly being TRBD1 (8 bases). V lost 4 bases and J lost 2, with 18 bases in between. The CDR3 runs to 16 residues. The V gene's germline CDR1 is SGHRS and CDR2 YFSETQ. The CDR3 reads CASSPKHRGGQETQYF. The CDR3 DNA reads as TGCGCCAGCAGCCCAAAACACAGGGGGGGTCAAGAGACCCAGTACTTC.

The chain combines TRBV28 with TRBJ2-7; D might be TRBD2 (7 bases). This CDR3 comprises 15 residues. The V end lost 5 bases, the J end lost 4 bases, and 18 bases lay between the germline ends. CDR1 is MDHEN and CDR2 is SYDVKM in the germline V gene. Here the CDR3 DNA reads TGTGCCAGCAGTATGGGGGGGGGCCCCTATTACGAGCAGTACTTC. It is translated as CASSMGGGPYYEQYF.

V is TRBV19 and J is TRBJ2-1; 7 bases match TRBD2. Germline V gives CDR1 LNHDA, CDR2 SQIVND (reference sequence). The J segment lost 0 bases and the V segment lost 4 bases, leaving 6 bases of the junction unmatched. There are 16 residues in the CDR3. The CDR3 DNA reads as TGTGCCAGTAGTACCCCTGCTAGCGGCTCCTACAATGAGCAGTTCTTC. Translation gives CASSTPASGSYNEQFF. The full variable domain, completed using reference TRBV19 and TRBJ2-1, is DGGITQSPKYLFRKEGQNVTLSCEQNLNHDAMYWYRQDPGQGLRLIYYSQIVNDFQKGDIAEGYSVSREKKESFPLTVTSAQKNPTAFYLCASSTPASGSYNEQFFGPGTRLTVL.

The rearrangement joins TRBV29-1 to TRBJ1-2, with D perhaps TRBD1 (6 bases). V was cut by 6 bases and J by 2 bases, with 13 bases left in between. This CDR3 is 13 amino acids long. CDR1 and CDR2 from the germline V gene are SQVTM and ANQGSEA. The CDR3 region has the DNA TGCAGCGTCGAGCCCCAGGGGAACTATGGCTACACCTTC. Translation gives CSVEPQGNYGYTF.

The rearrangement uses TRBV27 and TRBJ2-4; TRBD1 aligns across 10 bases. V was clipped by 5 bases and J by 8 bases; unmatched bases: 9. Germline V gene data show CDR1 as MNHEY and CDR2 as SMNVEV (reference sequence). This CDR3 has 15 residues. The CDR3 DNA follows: TGTGCCAGCAGTCCCCGACAGGGGGCATTTTACATTCAGTACTTC. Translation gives CASSPRQGAFYIQYF.

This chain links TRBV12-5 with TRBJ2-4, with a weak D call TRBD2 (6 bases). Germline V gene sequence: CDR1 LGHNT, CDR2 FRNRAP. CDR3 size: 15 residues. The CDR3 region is CARQEEGGGKNIQYF. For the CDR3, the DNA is TGTGCAAGGCAGGAGGAGGGAGGTGGCAAAAACATTCAGTACTTC.